Listed below are T cell receptor beta chains from one sample, sequenced in a study of T cells in pancreatic ductal adenocarcinoma. Clones were sequenced by immunoSEQ multiplex PCR, and TCRdb holds only the in-frame ones, with some missing. The sample lists 30,000 or so clones, around 90% occurring once. Sequenced sample: PBMCs. The source of these receptors is a human donor with pancreatic ductal adenocarcinoma. The CDR3 runs from the conserved cysteine through the conserved F or W. D genes are given only for firm matches. Clone size is given for some rows only: seen once, a few or many times, or a class if the clone is expanded.

cdr3_aa	cdr3_nt	v_call	j_call	d_call	clone_size
CASSFLVGQSTGELFF	TGTGCCAGCAGCTTCCTGGTCGGACAAAGCACCGGGGAGCTGTTTTTT	TRBV7-9	TRBJ2-2	-	-
CASSISSYNQPQHF	TGTGCCAGTAGTATCTCCAGTTACAATCAGCCCCAGCATTTT	TRBV19	TRBJ1-5	-	-
CASSLAPKLYEQYF	TGTGCCAGCAGCTTAGCGCCTAAGTTATACGAGCAGTACTTC	TRBV7-9	TRBJ2-7	-	-
CASSEDRGRSYGYTF	TGTGCCAGTAGTGAGGACAGGGGGCGCAGCTATGGCTACACCTTC	TRBV19	TRBJ1-2	TRBD1	-
CASSGGVGPQHF	TGTGCCAGCAGTGGGGGAGTAGGCCCCCAGCATTTT	TRBV6-5	TRBJ1-5	-	-
CASSVPRANTGELFF	TGTGCCAGCAGTGTACCTAGGGCGAACACCGGGGAGCTGTTTTTT	TRBV6-1	TRBJ2-2	-	-
CASSLRTGFYEKLFF	TGTGCCAGTAGTTTACGGACAGGGTTTTACGAAAAACTGTTTTTT	TRBV19	TRBJ1-4	TRBD1	-
CASSPFTGNTEAFF	TGTGCCAGCAGCCCATTTACAGGAAACACTGAAGCTTTCTTT	TRBV5-4	TRBJ1-1	-	-
CASSLRPDQPQHF	TGTGCCAGCAGCCTTAGGCCGGATCAGCCCCAGCATTTT	TRBV7-2	TRBJ1-5	-	-
CASSLGGWRGDTQYF	TGTGCCAGCAGTTTAGGGGGATGGCGGGGAGATACGCAGTATTTT	TRBV28	TRBJ2-3	-	few
CASIWTSGSTEQFF	TGTGCCAGCATTTGGACTAGCGGGAGCACTGAGCAGTTCTTC	TRBV2	TRBJ2-1	TRBD2	once
CASSHPGDGNTEAFF	TGTGCCAGCAGCCACCCCGGGGACGGGAACACTGAAGCTTTCTTT	TRBV7-8	TRBJ1-1	-	-
CASSFGTSHYEQYF	TGTGCCAGCAGCTTCGGGACTTCCCACTACGAGCAGTACTTC	TRBV13	TRBJ2-7	-	-
CASSQGAGYNEQFF	TGTGCCAGCTCCCAAGGGGCGGGTTACAATGAGCAGTTCTTC	TRBV18	TRBJ2-1	-	-
CASSKSGAQETQYF	TGTGCCAGCAGCAAAAGCGGAGCCCAAGAGACCCAGTACTTC	TRBV11-3	TRBJ2-5	-	-
CASSRTGDREQYF	TGTGCTAGCAGCCGGACAGGGGATCGGGAGCAGTACTTC	TRBV7-7	TRBJ2-7	TRBD1	-
CASSSVSLGYTF	TGTGCCAGTAGCTCAGTCTCCCTTGGCTACACCTTC	TRBV19	TRBJ1-2	-	-
CASSQWGGRASNEQFF	TGCGCCAGCAGCCAATGGGGTGGGAGGGCCAGTAATGAGCAGTTCTTC	TRBV4-1	TRBJ2-1	TRBD2	-
CASSPLAGLADSYEQYF	TGTGCCAGCTCACCACTGGCTGGACTAGCGGATTCCTACGAGCAGTACTTC	TRBV18	TRBJ2-7	TRBD2	-
CASKAEETQYF	TGTGCCAGTAAGGCAGAAGAGACCCAGTACTTC	TRBV19	TRBJ2-5	-	-
CASSPEGETQYF	TGCGCCAGCAGCCCAGAGGGGGAGACCCAGTACTTC	TRBV4-1	TRBJ2-5	-	-
CASSPEREQYF	TGTGCCAGCTCACCAGAGCGCGAGCAGTACTTC	TRBV18	TRBJ2-7	-	once
CASSSGRATGELFF	TGTGCCAGCTCTAGCGGGAGGGCCACCGGGGAGCTGTTTTTT	TRBV6-6	TRBJ2-2	TRBD2	-
CASRPGGLGDTQYF	TGTGCCAGCAGGCCTGGTGGTTTAGGAGATACGCAGTATTTT	TRBV6-5	TRBJ2-3	-	-
CSARWGLYEQYF	TGCAGCGCAAGGTGGGGACTTTACGAGCAGTACTTC	TRBV29-1	TRBJ2-7	-	once
CASSPRTSGSREQFF	TGTGCCAGCAGCCCTCGGACTAGCGGGAGCCGTGAGCAGTTCTTC	TRBV9	TRBJ2-1	TRBD2	-
CASSFESGRQGYTF	TGTGCCAGCAGTTTTGAATCGGGGAGACAAGGCTACACCTTC	TRBV5-6	TRBJ1-2	-	-
CASSLGDLGGRANYGYTF	TGTGCCAGCAGCTTGGGGGATCTGGGGGGCAGGGCTAACTATGGCTACACCTTC	TRBV5-4	TRBJ1-2	-	-
CASSLRARQSDTEAFF	TGTGCCAGCAGCTTAAGAGCAAGGCAGTCGGATACTGAAGCTTTCTTT	TRBV7-3	TRBJ1-1	-	once
CASSSKTGVFNTGELFF	TGTGCCAGCAGCTCCAAGACAGGGGTGTTTAACACCGGGGAGCTGTTTTTT	TRBV9	TRBJ2-2	TRBD1	-
CASSVALAETYNEQFF	TGTGCCAGCAGCGTAGCCCTAGCGGAAACCTACAATGAGCAGTTCTTC	TRBV9	TRBJ2-1	TRBD2	-
CASSLDQNTGELFF	TGTGCCAGCAGCTTAGATCAGAACACCGGGGAGCTGTTTTTT	TRBV11-3	TRBJ2-2	-	-
CASRMQGQGGYNEQFF	TGTGCCAGTAGGATGCAGGGACAGGGCGGCTACAATGAGCAGTTCTTC	TRBV19	TRBJ2-1	TRBD1	-